Listed below are T cell receptor beta chains from one sample, sequenced in a study of blood T cell repertoires in COVID-19. Libraries were prepared by immunoSEQ multiplex PCR; TCRdb keeps only in-frame clonotypes and omits some of them. The sample holds approximately 500,000 clones, 80% to 90% seen once. Input material: peripheral blood. These receptor sequences come from a man younger than 30 with COVID-19, enrolled during active disease. Each CDR3 is given with its conserved first and last residue. The order of the fields is V gene, clone size, D gene, J gene, CDR3 DNA, CDR3 protein. The D gene is left open where the match is weak. Some rows have no size entry. The others give once, few or many, or a class for an expanded clone.

V: TRBV7-9
size: NA
D: NA
J: TRBJ2-4
DNA: TGTGCCAGCAGCTTATCGCGGTTAGCCAAAAACATTCAGTACTTC
CDR3: CASSLSRLAKNIQYF

V: TRBV5-1
size: NA
D: NA
J: TRBJ2-2
DNA: TGCGCCAGCAGCTCGGGGGGCCCGGTCCGGGAGCTGTTTTTT
CDR3: CASSSGGPVRELFF

V: TRBV21-1
size: few
D: NA
J: TRBJ2-7
DNA: TGTGCCAGCACCTTTTATTTTGGGACTAGCGGGACGTACGAGCAGTACTTC
CDR3: CASTFYFGTSGTYEQYF

V: TRBV6-5
size: NA
D: TRBD1
J: TRBJ1-5
DNA: TGTGCCAGCAGGGTAGACAGGGTGGGCAATCAGCCCCAGCATTTT
CDR3: CASRVDRVGNQPQHF

V: TRBV5-1
size: NA
D: TRBD1
J: TRBJ2-2
DNA: TGCGCCAGCAGCTTGGATCCAGGGGGCTACACCGGGGAGCTGTTTTTT
CDR3: CASSLDPGGYTGELFF

V: TRBV6-5
size: NA
D: NA
J: TRBJ1-4
DNA: TGTGCCAGCAGCCCACCGGATGAAAAACTGTTTTTT
CDR3: CASSPPDEKLFF

V: TRBV6-4
size: NA
D: NA
J: TRBJ2-1
DNA: TGTGCCAGCAGTGACTCAAGCGCGACCTCCTACAATGAGCAGTTCTTC
CDR3: CASSDSSATSYNEQFF

V: TRBV7-9
size: NA
D: NA
J: TRBJ2-7
DNA: TGTGCCAGCAGCTTATCGGGGGAGCCCTACGAGCAGTACTTC
CDR3: CASSLSGEPYEQYF

V: TRBV19
size: NA
D: TRBD2
J: TRBJ2-2
DNA: TGTGCCAGTAGTGGAGGACTAGCGGGAGGGCCGAACACCGGGGAGCTGTTTTTT
CDR3: CASSGGLAGGPNTGELFF

V: TRBV19
size: NA
D: NA
J: TRBJ1-1
DNA: TGTGCCAGTACCCTCGGGGATGAAGCTTTCTTT
CDR3: CASTLGDEAFF

V: TRBV5-1
size: NA
D: NA
J: TRBJ1-1
DNA: TGCGCCAGCAGACGGGGACACCGAGCTTTCTTT
CDR3: CASRRGHRAFF

V: TRBV19
size: once
D: NA
J: TRBJ1-2
DNA: TGTGCCAGTAGTATAGATCTTGCGGGGCAGCAGGGCTACACCTTC
CDR3: CASSIDLAGQQGYTF

V: TRBV24-1
size: NA
D: TRBD2
J: TRBJ2-2
DNA: TGTGCCACCAGTGATTCGAAGACTAGCGGGAGGGCCTCGGGGGAGCTGTTTTTT
CDR3: CATSDSKTSGRASGELFF

V: TRBV5-4
size: NA
D: NA
J: TRBJ2-1
DNA: TGTGCCAGCAGCTTGACCGGGAGCGATGAGCAGTTCTTC
CDR3: CASSLTGSDEQFF

V: TRBV4-1
size: NA
D: TRBD2
J: TRBJ2-7
DNA: TGCGCCAGCAGCCAACCGACTAGCGGGAGAGGAGAGCAGTACTTC
CDR3: CASSQPTSGRGEQYF

V: TRBV5-1
size: NA
D: TRBD1
J: TRBJ2-3
DNA: TGCGCCAGCAGCTTTGGGACAGTTAGTAGGACAGATACGCAGTATTTT
CDR3: CASSFGTVSRTDTQYF

V: TRBV29-1
size: NA
D: TRBD2
J: TRBJ2-2
DNA: TGCAGCGGGATGAAGCCTAGCGGGATGTTCGGGGCCGGGGAGCTGTTTTTT
CDR3: CSGMKPSGMFGAGELFF

V: TRBV7-7
size: NA
D: TRBD1
J: TRBJ2-5
DNA: TGTGCCAGCAGCGTGGGGACAGGGGGCTTGGAGACCCAGTACTTC
CDR3: CASSVGTGGLETQYF

V: TRBV12-3/TRBV12-4
size: NA
D: TRBD1
J: TRBJ2-7
DNA: TGTGCCAGCAGGGGACAGGCGCAGCAGTACTTC
CDR3: CASRGQAQQYF

V: TRBV2
size: few
D: NA
J: TRBJ2-7
DNA: TGTGCCAGCAGGCTGATAGAGGGGCAGTACTTC
CDR3: CASRLIEGQYF

V: TRBV7-8
size: NA
D: NA
J: TRBJ2-1
DNA: TGTGCCAGCAGCTTAAGAACTCACAATGAGCAGTTCTTC
CDR3: CASSLRTHNEQFF

V: TRBV4-1
size: NA
D: NA
J: TRBJ1-2
DNA: TGCGCCAGCAGCCAAGACGTCAGGTCCTATGGCTACACCTTC
CDR3: CASSQDVRSYGYTF

V: TRBV4-1
size: NA
D: NA
J: TRBJ2-7
DNA: TGCGCCAGCAGCCAAGATCCCCTCGGGGGTAGCTCCTACGAGCAGTACTTC
CDR3: CASSQDPLGGSSYEQYF

V: TRBV5-5
size: NA
D: NA
J: TRBJ2-1
DNA: TGTGCCAGCAGCTTAGCTAGCAACCAGCTATACAATGAGCAGTTCTTC
CDR3: CASSLASNQLYNEQFF

V: TRBV18
size: NA
D: NA
J: TRBJ1-1
DNA: TGTGCCAGCTCACACAGTCTCGACACTGAAGCTTTCTTT
CDR3: CASSHSLDTEAFF

V: TRBV15
size: NA
D: NA
J: TRBJ2-3
DNA: TGTGCCACCAGACCCCGGGGAGGCTTTCCGGATACGCAGTATTTT
CDR3: CATRPRGGFPDTQYF

V: TRBV6-6
size: NA
D: NA
J: TRBJ2-7
DNA: TGTGCCAACCTAAGCGGGACACGCTCCTACGAGCAGTACTTC
CDR3: CANLSGTRSYEQYF

V: TRBV5-1
size: NA
D: TRBD1
J: TRBJ2-7
DNA: TGCGCCAGCAGCTTGCGACAGGGGGGCCACGAGCAGTACTTC
CDR3: CASSLRQGGHEQYF

V: TRBV6-2/TRBV6-3
size: NA
D: TRBD1
J: TRBJ2-1
DNA: TGTGCCAGCAGATACGGACAGGCGACTTACAATGAGCAGTTCTTC
CDR3: CASRYGQATYNEQFF

V: TRBV19
size: NA
D: TRBD1
J: TRBJ1-6
DNA: TGTGCCAGCAAGCGGACAGGCGGGAATTCACCCCTCCACTTT
CDR3: CASKRTGGNSPLHF

V: TRBV9
size: NA
D: TRBD1
J: TRBJ1-1
DNA: TGTGCCAGCAGCGTAGTAGGGACAGGGGACACTGAAGCTTTCTTT
CDR3: CASSVVGTGDTEAFF

V: TRBV18
size: NA
D: TRBD1
J: TRBJ1-4
DNA: TGTGCCAGCTCACCGACAGGGGTAGGAGAAAAACTGTTTTTT
CDR3: CASSPTGVGEKLFF

V: TRBV7-9
size: NA
D: NA
J: TRBJ2-1
DNA: TGTGCCAGCAGCGTCCACAGGGAGAGGTACAATGAGCAGTTCTTC
CDR3: CASSVHRERYNEQFF

V: TRBV6-4
size: NA
D: NA
J: TRBJ2-1
DNA: TGTGCCAGCAGTGACCCCCCCCGGGGTGAGCAGTTCTTC
CDR3: CASSDPPRGEQFF

V: TRBV19
size: NA
D: TRBD2
J: TRBJ2-7
DNA: TGTGCCAGTAGTACCCACGCCCCACTAGCGGGACGAGGCTACGAGCAGTACTTC
CDR3: CASSTHAPLAGRGYEQYF

V: TRBV15
size: NA
D: TRBD2
J: TRBJ2-7
DNA: TGTGCCACCAGCAGAGATAAAGCTAGCGGGTCTTCCTACGAGCAGTACTTC
CDR3: CATSRDKASGSSYEQYF

V: TRBV2
size: once
D: NA
J: TRBJ1-6
DNA: TGTGCCAGCAGTGAGGACGGAGGGAATTCACCCCTCCACTTT
CDR3: CASSEDGGNSPLHF

V: TRBV19
size: NA
D: NA
J: TRBJ1-1
DNA: TGTGCCAGTAGGATAGGAGGCAGAGTGAACACTGAAGCTTTCTTT
CDR3: CASRIGGRVNTEAFF

V: TRBV10-2
size: NA
D: NA
J: TRBJ1-2
DNA: TGCGCCAGCAGTGGGGGGCCGAGTAGTGGGCGTAGCTATGGCTACACCTTC
CDR3: CASSGGPSSGRSYGYTF

V: TRBV7-2
size: NA
D: TRBD1
J: TRBJ2-4
DNA: TGTGCCAGCAGCCCCGGACAGGGAATGACCAAAAACATTCAGTACTTC
CDR3: CASSPGQGMTKNIQYF

V: TRBV30
size: few
D: TRBD1
J: TRBJ1-5
DNA: TGTGCCTGGAGTCTGACAGGGCGAGGTGGGAATCAGCCCCAGCATTTT
CDR3: CAWSLTGRGGNQPQHF

V: TRBV18
size: NA
D: NA
J: TRBJ2-5
DNA: TGTGCCAGCTCACCATTATCCGGGGAGACCCAGTACTTC
CDR3: CASSPLSGETQYF

V: TRBV3-1/TRBV3-2
size: NA
D: NA
J: TRBJ2-5
DNA: TGTGCCAGCAGCTCGGGACTGTACCAAGAGACCCAGTACTTC
CDR3: CASSSGLYQETQYF

V: TRBV5-1
size: NA
D: NA
J: TRBJ2-1
DNA: TGCGCCAGCAGCACCGCAGGGAACTCCTACAATGAGCAGTTCTTC
CDR3: CASSTAGNSYNEQFF

V: TRBV27
size: NA
D: TRBD1
J: TRBJ1-6
DNA: TGTGCCAGCAGTTTAGTGGGACAGGGGTATTTGAAATCACCCCTCCACTTT
CDR3: CASSLVGQGYLKSPLHF

V: TRBV25-1
size: NA
D: NA
J: TRBJ1-4
DNA: TGTGCCAGCAGTGAATATAGAGGGAGATCTAATGAAAAACTGTTTTTT
CDR3: CASSEYRGRSNEKLFF

V: TRBV14
size: NA
D: TRBD1
J: TRBJ2-5
DNA: TGTGCCAGCAGCCAAGAACCGGGACAGGGGACAGAGACCCAGTACTTC
CDR3: CASSQEPGQGTETQYF

V: TRBV14
size: NA
D: NA
J: TRBJ2-7
DNA: TGTGCCAGCAGTCGTACAGGGAGCGAGCAGTACTTC
CDR3: CASSRTGSEQYF

V: TRBV7-9
size: few
D: TRBD1
J: TRBJ2-7
DNA: TGTGCCAGCAGCAACGACAGGGCCCCCTACGAGCAGTACTTC
CDR3: CASSNDRAPYEQYF